This T cell receptor (beta chain) was recovered during a study of cytomegalovirus exposure and HLA in healthy donors (dated by TCRdb to 2016 to 2017). About the investigation overall: According to an earlier analysis of 550 to 700 of the donors, 150 million to 200 million T cells yielded 117 million unique TCR beta sequences and 276 Gb of sequence data. Every repertoire in the discovery cohort had been generated on one and the same sequencing platform. A later analysis re-examined previously published TCR beta repertoires from 600 to 700 donors and added high-resolution HLA genotyping to investigate patterns of TCR occurrence. To predict cytomegalovirus infection status, the study combined high-throughput TCR immunosequencing, statistical association of individual TCRs with disease status, and machine learning. Besides the first cohort of approximately 670 subjects, a separate validation cohort made up of roughly 120 different subjects was used. An earlier analysis of 587 of the donors applied high-throughput TCR beta sequencing to assess whether each TCR beta V gene segment acted as functional or pseudogenic. Typing coverage differed by locus: A, B, C, DRB1 and DQB1 were typed in about 629-640 donors, DQA1 in 522, DPA1 in 600 to 610, and DPB1 in around 440. Of the roughly 400 genotyped donors, around 81% fell in the genetic ancestry cluster associated with self-reported Caucasian donors. The study used immunosequencing to profile the T cell repertoires of approximately 690 subjects and linked those repertoires to cytomegalovirus serostatus. Several DR-DQ haplotypes were handled as single units for association and clustering because linkage in the cohort was strong. About 300 gigabases of sequencing data and approximately 93 million unique TCR sequences were included in an early release covering 500 to 750 HLA-typed donors. Class I and class II HLA loci were covered by the typing at four-digit resolution. Among 350 to 400 genotyped donors of the cohort, an average of approximately 230,000 unique TCR beta nucleotide sequences were sequenced per donor, approximately 20% of them non-productive. The later analysis used no new phenotypic data to find candidate immune exposures, relying instead on TCR beta sequences and their occurrence across donors. Genome-wide SNP genotypes for about 60% of the roughly 670 donors were used in a later genetic analysis, which treated that subset as a discovery cohort. The study was designed to test whether signatures of past pathogen exposure could be identified by cataloging public T cell receptors. Donor age, sex, ethnicity and CMV serostatus were compiled together with the repertoire data. Broad study findings and their caveats: Because counts were too low, about 15 rarely observed V segments, including chromosome 9 orphons, were left out of the earlier analysis of about 500 of the donors. In a later genetic analysis, a missense DCLRE1C variant was associated with V-gene and J-gene trimming of TCR beta chains, and the association was replicated in an independent cohort. Most TCR sequences were seen in very few donors, while some public TCRs were found in many individuals. The presence/absence analyses assumed that sequencing depth was roughly uniform across donors, and that assumption may not be true. A later analysis found that most CMV-associated TCR beta chains appeared HLA-restricted, with HLA associations seemingly driven largely by CMV exposure. Because HLA typing was unavailable for some donors at each locus, only the typed subset was used in association tests. A few of the identified cytomegalovirus-associated TCR beta chains were confirmed in vitro to be specific for cytomegalovirus antigens. A further reported finding was that TCR beta sequences accurately predicted the HLA-A and HLA-B alleles for most subjects in the first cohort. Strong co-occurrence of HLA alleles, especially DR and DQ, made assigning TCR associations to individual alleles difficult. In an earlier analysis of some 550 of the donors, most TCR beta V segments were observed in productive rearrangements about 87% or about 30% of the time, broadly matching IMGT annotations. Several of the top co-occurrence clusters appeared to be linked to parvovirus B19, influenza, CMV and Epstein-Barr virus, according to a later analysis. Because the 87-base-pair reads could not distinguish some IMGT-functional V segments, including TRBV6-2 and TRBV6-3, those segments were excluded. CMV serostatus was the only immune exposure information available for the cohort. A later analysis associated about 16,000 TCR beta sequences with specific HLA alleles at a false discovery rate of 0.05. The cohort was sequenced for TCR beta chains only, and without alpha or paired-chain data the features that could be detected were limited. The authors suggested that the approach could potentially be extended to other disease states and immunological phenotypes. According to a later analysis, TCR association rates differed among HLA loci, with DRB1 alleles showing the most associated TCRs and HLA-C alleles showing the fewest. The study gave a list of over 150 TCR beta chains associated with cytomegalovirus. Correlated functional status among segregating V segments might reflect linkage disequilibrium, but an unknown experimental factor could not be ruled out. In a later analysis, HLA-associated TCR beta chains showed more clonal expansion and lower generation probabilities than non-associated chains that were equally common. In both the original and validation cohorts, the classifier was reported to diagnose cytomegalovirus status with high specificity and sensitivity. A cluster of highly shared sequence variants was judged likely to represent a technical artifact of the sequencing pipeline. Compared with the 666-donor mean, donors in an Asian-associated ancestry cluster had fewer N-insertions in productive TCRs, according to a later genetic analysis.

This clone has just one count. The target of this receptor is not known. No much larger clonotype is one base removed from it; base qualities were not supplied. Library preparation employed the immunoSEQ multiplex PCR assay. The multiplex PCR relied on a mix of 60 forward primers for TCR Vbeta segments and 13 reverse primers for TCR Jbeta segments. A multiplex PCR assay on genomic DNA amplified the CDR3 region of rearranged TCR beta genes. The amplified TCR beta libraries were sequenced on the Illumina HiSeq System as 87-base-pair reads. Per the authors' processing: A later analysis tallied around 87 million unique TCR beta chains across the 666 repertoires, and some 10 million of those chains were shared by two or more donors. A nearest-neighbor algorithm error-corrected the raw reads and collapsed the reads into unique sequences, merging closely related sequences to remove PCR and sequencing errors. CDR3 sequences were aligned to IMGT reference sequences to assign V, D and J gene segments. Each retained sequence needed at least a six-nucleotide match to both a V gene segment and a J gene segment. A rearrangement counted as productive if the CDR3 had no stop codons and remained in frame with V and J, and every other rearrangement counted as non-productive. CDR3 was defined according to IMGT convention as the region running from the second conserved V-encoded cysteine to the conserved J-encoded phenylalanine. The earlier analysis of about 590 of the donors excluded sequences that lacked an unambiguous match to a single V gene segment. In an earlier analysis of around 600 of the donors, V segments were called functional above 56.7% productive rearrangements and were called segregating when the between-donor standard deviation exceeded 5%. A statistical classification framework was developed to diagnose cytomegalovirus status using the catalog of TCR beta chain sequences. A later analysis assigned V and J genes by comparing TCR nucleotide sequences with IMGT/GENE-DB human TR gene sequences. Using the TCRdist pipeline, a later analysis assigned CDR3 sequences along with most-parsimonious VDJ recombination scenarios. In a later analysis, each TCR beta chain was defined by its CDR3 amino acid sequence together with its V-gene family, and reads without a unique V-gene family were excluded. As a way to deal with suspected cross-contamination and a sequencing artifact, a later analysis dropped roughly 600 nucleotide sequences that were highly shared and had low generation probability. In a later analysis, a clonal expansion index was calculated for each public chain from normalized within-repertoire ranks of inferred template counts. In a later analysis, generation probabilities were computed using a VDJ recombination model fitted to out-of-frame rearrangements, and the results were checked against IGoR. A later analysis scored TCR-TCR, TCR-HLA and TCR-CMV co-occurrence with hypergeometric tests, applying a repertoire-size bias correction to TCR pairs. A later analysis estimated false discovery rates by permuting HLA or CMV assignments 20 times. In a later analysis, co-occurring TCRs were grouped with DBSCAN, and TCRdist sequence similarity was added when clustering was performed within HLA-allele-positive subsets. Co-occurrence clustering excluded repertoires with fewer than 30,000 or more than 120,000 public chains, plus five with anomalous nucleotide sharing. Imported from immuneACCESS, the table was reduced by TCRdb to in-frame sequences with V and J called. These copies leave out some clones; in studies compared against another copy, an unresolved V gene accounts for under half, and the cause of the remainder is not known. The D gene and trimming were derived from the DNA, and the V and J assignments and clone size from that table. Across this sample there are tens of thousands of clones, with 45% to 70% seen only once. The ten largest clones capture 12% of the sample.

Trimming takes 3 bases from V and 4 bases from J, and the germline ends sit 17 bases apart. The CDR3 sequence holds 16 residues, the cysteine and phenylalanine included. Just CDR3 DNA is preserved here, 48 bases in frame from base 1. In the germline V gene (reference sequence), CDR1 corresponds to LNHDA and CDR2 to SQIVND. The cohort comprised 666 healthy bone marrow donors. At the time of sampling, all cohort members were nominally healthy, though unrecorded immune exposures were likely present. CMV serostatus was positive for more than 250 and negative for about half of the 666 cohort members, and was not recorded for this donor. A peripheral blood sample was collected from each donor, and TCR beta sequencing was performed on peripheral blood mononuclear cells. The Qiagen DNeasy Blood Extraction Kit was used to extract genomic DNA from the blood cell samples.

The sequenced sample was PBMCs. The receptor's source is a human donor in good health. The rearranged segments are TRBV19 and TRBJ2-3, with no D gene named confidently. The CDR3 region: CASSMQAPPVPDTQYF. The DNA sequence is given as TGTGCCAGTAGTATGCAGGCTCCCCCGGTGCCAGATACGCAGTATTTT.